Presented here are 31 T cell receptor beta chains from one specimen sequenced in a study of blood T cells in healthy people across ages. Next came a second PCR, run for about 6 to 11 cycles, which used a sample-barcoded 5' primer along with a J-beta primer mix. TCRdb recomputed calls from the 5' RACE reads with MiXCR, one row per CDR3 protein. Of some 1.5 million distinct CDR3 sequences in the sample, about 42% were seen once. The sample taken for sequencing was blood. The receptors derive from a young woman in good health.

This clonotype showed up many times. The chain combines TRBV7-2 with TRBJ2-1; 14 nucleotides line up with TRBD2. This CDR3 comprises 14 residues. V trimming: 8 bases; J trimming: 6 bases; junction bases outside the gene matches: 3. The germline V gene encodes CDR1 SGHTA and CDR2 FQGNSA. The CDR3 region is CASRGLAGVNEQFF. The CDR3, as DNA: TGTGCCAGCCGGGGACTAGCGGGAGTCAATGAGCAGTTCTTC.

This chain connects TRBV4-2 to TRBJ2-3; TRBD2 matches 8 bases. V lost 1 base to trimming and J lost 8 bases; unmatched junction nucleotides: 5. The CDR3 spans 14 residues. Germline lookup yields CDR1 LGHNA and CDR2 YNFKEQ. CDR3 DNA: TGTGCCAGCAGCCAAGGGACTAGCCCCAGTACGCAGTATTTT. Translation gives CASSQGTSPSTQYF.

The V and J genes are TRBV29-1 and TRBJ2-1; no firm D call. Germline CDR1 and CDR2: SQVTM and ANQGSEA. This CDR3 comprises 13 residues. The ends were cut back, 8 bases at V and 3 bases at J, with 14 bases in the middle. CDR3 nucleotide sequence: TGCAGCTTGGCGGTAGACCTCTACAATGAGCAGTTCTTC. Its protein product is CSLAVDLYNEQFF.

The chain employs TRBV7-3 and TRBJ2-3; 10 bases map to TRBD2. The CDR3 is 17 residues long. J was trimmed by 5 bases and V by 1 base; bases with no gene match: 9. Germline CDR1 is SGHTA and CDR2 is FQGTGA. This CDR3 reads CASSLNPASGGLDTQYF. The CDR3 coding sequence is TGTGCCAGCAGCTTAAATCCCGCTAGCGGGGGTTTAGATACGCAGTATTTT.

This clonotype was counted between two and nine times. The gene calls are TRBV20-1 and TRBJ1-1, with a possible D match to TRBD1 (5 bases). The CDR3 covers 15 residues. V lost 5 bases to trimming and J lost 1 base, with 17 bases between them. Germline assignment: CDR1 DFQATT and CDR2 SNEGSKA (reference sequence). The CDR3 loop reads CSAPWGNRRNTEAFF. CDR3 nucleotide sequence: TGCAGTGCTCCGTGGGGGAATAGACGGAACACTGAAGCTTTCTTT.

Remarks on this clonotype: The junction departs from the called germline gene at one end, perhaps through a read error. The chain joins TRBV6-1 to TRBJ2-1; 12 nucleotides align to TRBD2. From germline, CDR1 is MNHNS and CDR2 SASEGT. This CDR3 has 15 residues. This CDR3 is CASSELAGGYSEQFF. As DNA, the CDR3 is TGTGCCAGCAGTGAACTAGCGGGAGGGTACAGTGAGCAGTTCTTC.

V usage is TRBV29-1 and J usage is TRBJ1-2; tentative D call: TRBD1 (5 bases). Trimming pared 3 bases from V and 0 bases from J, leaving 20 bases between. This CDR3 has 17 residues. Germline CDR1 SQVTM, CDR2 ANQGSEA. The chain's CDR3 is CSVDFPDSALTNYGYTF. The CDR3 DNA reads as TGCAGCGTTGATTTTCCCGACAGTGCCCTGACTAACTATGGCTACACCTTC.

The chain joins TRBV7-2 to TRBJ2-1; D call uncertain. CDR3 length: 16 residues. CDR1 and CDR2 (germline): SGHTA, FQGNSA. Trimming removed 2 bases at V and 0 bases at J, with 11 bases between. CDR3 in DNA: TGTGCCAGCAGCTTACGTCTGCGAACCTCCTACAATGAGCAGTTCTTC. It translates to CASSLRLRTSYNEQFF.

There are a few counts of this clonotype. The genes are TRBV20-1 and TRBJ2-5; 8 nucleotides match TRBD2. CDR3 length: 14 residues. Per the germline V gene, CDR1 is DFQATT and CDR2 is SNEGSKA (reference sequence). Trimming at V came to 5 bases and at J to 0 bases, leaving 5 bases not matched to a gene. CDR3 sequence (DNA): TGCAGTGCTCGAGGTAGCGGGGACCAAGAGACCCAGTACTTC. It encodes CSARGSGDQETQYF.

This chain's CDR3 is CASSFYERRTDTQYF. The CDR3 nucleotides read TGTGCCAGCAGCTTTTACGAACGCCGCACAGATACGCAGTATTTT. The rearrangement uses TRBV13 and TRBJ2-3, with D unclear. V was cut by 3 bases and J by 1 base, with 11 bases left in between. CDR1 and CDR2 from the germline V gene are PRHDT and FYEKMQ (reference sequence). CDR3 size: 15 residues.

The V and J genes are TRBV6-1 and TRBJ2-7; D call uncertain. The CDR3 extends over 13 amino acids. CDR1 MNHNS and CDR2 SASEGT come from the germline V gene. V lost 1 base and J lost 7, with 11 bases in between. The CDR3 bases are TGTGCCAGCAGTGAAGAAAAGGGTTTTGAGCAGTACTTC. This translates into CASSEEKGFEQYF.

In regard to this clonotype: One end of the junction does not line up with germline, which may come from a read error. The chain carries TRBV4-3 and TRBJ1-2; D ambiguous. The CDR3 totals 14 residues. The germline CDR1 and CDR2 sequences are LGHNA and YSLEER. Written as DNA, the CDR3 is TGCGCCAGCAGCCAAGATGGCGAGTTCGAAGGCTACATCTTC. It specifies CASSQDGEFEGYIF.

The chain has TRBV27 and TRBJ2-1; 14 bases align to TRBD2. CDR3 length: 15 residues. Germline V gene sequence: CDR1 MNHEY, CDR2 SMNVEV (reference sequence). V gave up 5 bases and J gave up 8 bases; unmatched junction bases: 5. CDR3 region: CASSQGLAGVDEQFF. The CDR3 nucleotides are TGTGCCAGCAGTCAGGGACTAGCGGGAGTCGATGAGCAGTTCTTC.

Only a few counts were recorded for this clonotype. The CDR3 here is CSGDVGQGGHSGTTDTQYF. The DNA of the CDR3 is TGCAGCGGTGACGTTGGGCAGGGGGGCCATAGCGGGACCACAGATACGCAGTATTTT. V and J are TRBV29-1 and TRBJ2-3; perhaps TRBD2 as D (8 bases). V dropped 7 bases and J dropped 2 bases, with 31 bases sitting between them. Germline V gene data show CDR1 as SQVTM and CDR2 as ANQGSEA. This CDR3 is built from 19 residues.

This clonotype was seen at least ten times. The junction departs from the called germline gene at one end, perhaps through a read error. V is TRBV5-1 and J is TRBJ1-5; D possibly corresponds to TRBD1 (5 bases). The germline CDR1 and CDR2 sequences are SGHRS and YFSETQ. This CDR3 has 15 residues. The CDR3 DNA follows: TGTGCCAGCAGCTTAGCGGGGGGTAGCAATCAGCCCCAGCATTTT. Translated: CASSLAGGSNQPQHF.

This rearrangement joins TRBV7-9 to TRBJ1-4; D uncertain. This CDR3 is built from 13 residues. The V gene's germline CDR1 is SEHNR and CDR2 FQNEAQ (reference sequence). V was cut by 5 bases and J by 9 bases, with 13 bases left in between. The DNA for the CDR3 is TGTGCCAGCAGCGATCTCTCAGGAAAAAAACTGTTTTTT. Its protein is CASSDLSGKKLFF.

This clonotype came up a few times. The V gene is TRBV7-9, the J gene TRBJ1-1, with TRBD1 as a possible D gene (5 bases). Trimming removed 6 bases at V and 7 bases at J, with 18 bases between. Germline assignment: CDR1 SEHNR and CDR2 FQNEAQ (reference sequence). The CDR3 has 14 residues. CDR3 loop: CASSQGRGPYEAFF. CDR3 DNA sequence: TGTGCCAGCAGTCAAGGTAGGGGACCCTATGAAGCTTTCTTT.

The chain has TRBV20-1 and TRBJ2-3, with unresolved D. V gave up 4 bases and J gave up 2 bases, with 10 bases separating them. The CDR3 length is 13 residues. Looked up from germline, CDR1 is DFQATT and CDR2 is SNEGSKA (reference sequence). The chain's CDR3 is CSAKWSTTDTQYF. For the CDR3, the DNA is TGCAGTGCTAAATGGTCTACCACAGATACGCAGTATTTT.

The rearrangement joins TRBV20-1 to TRBJ2-7, with 9 bases aligning to TRBD2. V dropped 3 bases and J dropped 6; count of bases not matched to a gene: 12. Germline V gene sequence: CDR1 DFQATT, CDR2 SNEGSKA (reference sequence). The CDR3 covers 15 residues. CDR3 nucleotides: TGCAGTGCTAGGAGATTAGCGGGGGTAAAAATCGAGCAGTACTTC. This gives the protein CSARRLAGVKIEQYF.

The chain uses TRBV6-1 and TRBJ1-1, with 10 bases identical to TRBD1. CDR3 size: 14 residues. The ends lost 4 bases at V and 1 base at J; junction bases unmatched: 0. Germline CDR1 and CDR2: MNHNS and SASEGT. The CDR3, as DNA: TGTGCCAGCAGTGGGGACAGGGGGAACACTGAAGCTTTCTTT. This gives the protein CASSGDRGNTEAFF.

In this sample, this clonotype turned up a few times. The V call is TRBV28, the J call TRBJ1-5, with 10 bases matching TRBD1. The V and J ends lost 3 bases and 6 bases, in that order; junction bases with no gene match: 8. This CDR3 spans 16 amino acids. CDR1 and CDR2 from the germline V gene are MDHEN and SYDVKM. The CDR3 region is CASSFRDRGGGQPQHF. CDR3 bases: TGTGCCAGCAGTTTCCGGGACAGGGGAGGCGGTCAGCCCCAGCATTTT.

The genes are TRBV5-1 and TRBJ2-7; weak D call: TRBD1 (6 bases). This CDR3 spans 17 amino acids. The V gene lost 0 bases and the J gene lost 3 bases, with 19 bases spanning the gap. Per germline, CDR1 SGHRS and CDR2 YFSETQ. The CDR3 here is CASSLAVVDSWDYEQYF. DNA for the CDR3: TGCGCCAGCAGCTTGGCCGTTGTGGACAGTTGGGACTACGAGCAGTACTTC. The whole variable domain, filled in from reference TRBV5-1 and TRBJ2-7, reads KAGVTQTPRYLIKTRGQQVTLSCSPISGHRSVSWYQQTPGQGLQFLFEYFSETQRNKGNFPGRFSGRQFSNSRSEMNVSTLELGDSALYLCASSLAVVDSWDYEQYFGPGTRLTVT.

In this sample, this clonotype turned up a few times. In DNA form, the CDR3 reads TGCAGTGCTAGAGCCGCAGATAGTAGCAATCAGCCCCAGCATTTT. This encodes CSARAADSSNQPQHF. The chain has TRBV20-1 and TRBJ1-5, with no clear D. CDR1 and CDR2 (germline): DFQATT, SNEGSKA (reference sequence). This CDR3 comprises 15 residues. Between the trimmed V and J ends, which lost 1 base and 0 bases, there was a span of 10 bases.

This rearrangement joins TRBV7-9 to TRBJ2-7, with D possibly TRBD1 on 5 matching bases. Germline lookup yields CDR1 SEHNR and CDR2 FQNEAQ (reference sequence). There are 14 residues in the CDR3. Deletions cut 3 bases from V and 3 bases from J, with 12 bases between. In DNA, the CDR3 is TGTGCCAGCAGCTTCAGGCAGGGTGACTACGAGCAGTACTTC. It translates to CASSFRQGDYEQYF.

About this clonotype itself: The junction differs from germline at one of its ends, possibly a read error. The rearrangement joins TRBV2 to TRBJ1-2; D is possibly TRBD1 (5 bases). Per germline, CDR1 SNHLY and CDR2 FYNNEI. The CDR3 is 15 residues long. As DNA, the CDR3 is TGTGCCAGCAGTCGAGACCGGGGCGCGCACTATAGCTACACCTTC. Translation: CASSRDRGAHYSYTF.

This clonotype was seen only once. The rearrangement links TRBV15 to TRBJ2-5, with 7 bases matching TRBD1. CDR3 length: 14 amino acids. Germline assignment: CDR1 LNHNV and CDR2 YYDKDF (reference sequence). The V and J ends lost 5 bases and 2 bases, in that order; junction bases with no gene match: 5. The CDR3: CATSPRQGQETQYF. The CDR3 DNA reads as TGTGCCACCAGCCCTCGACAGGGACAAGAGACCCAGTACTTC. Together with reference TRBV15 and TRBJ2-5, the CDR3 gives the full variable domain: DAMVIQNPRYQVTQFGKPVTLSCSQTLNHNVMYWYQQKSSQAPKLLFHYYDKDFNNEADTPDNFQSRRPNTSFCFLDIRSPGLGDTAMYLCATSPRQGQETQYFGPGTRLLVL.

The chain is built from TRBV14 and TRBJ1-1, with 8 nucleotides matching TRBD1. CDR1 and CDR2 (germline): SGHDN, FVKESK. Trimming removed 3 bases from V and 4 bases from J; junction bases left unmatched: 4. The CDR3 runs 14 residues. CDR3 residues: CASSQYRGSTEAFF. The CDR3 nucleotides read TGTGCCAGCAGCCAGTACAGGGGGAGCACTGAAGCTTTCTTT.

The chain employs TRBV6-5 and TRBJ2-7; 10 bases fit TRBD2. The CDR3 is made up of 14 amino acids. V dropped 8 bases and J dropped 3; count of bases not matched to a gene: 7. From germline, CDR1 is MNHEY and CDR2 SVGAGI. In DNA form, the CDR3 reads TGTGCCAGCGGGGATAGCGGGGGGTTCTACGAGCAGTACTTC. Protein product: CASGDSGGFYEQYF.

Only a few counts were recorded for this clonotype. The gene calls are TRBV20-1 and TRBJ1-5, with a weak D call TRBD1 (5 bases). The germline V and J ends were trimmed by 3 bases and 2 bases, with 14 bases remaining between them. The germline V gene encodes CDR1 DFQATT and CDR2 SNEGSKA (reference sequence). The CDR3 extends over 15 amino acids. CDR3 loop: CSARLAGLGNQPQHF. CDR3 DNA: TGCAGTGCTAGGCTCGCAGGGTTGGGCAATCAGCCCCAGCATTTT.

The chain couples TRBV7-9 to TRBJ1-2, with D possibly TRBD1 on 6 matching bases. The CDR3 sequence is 15 residues long. Germline V gene data show CDR1 as SEHNR and CDR2 as FQNEAQ (reference sequence). V was shortened by 1 base and J by 5 bases, with 14 bases between the two germline ends. The CDR3 nucleotides read TGTGCCAGCAGCTTAGGCGCAGGGGCCAAATATGGCTACACCTTC. Protein product: CASSLGAGAKYGYTF.

The chain employs TRBV4-3 and TRBJ2-1, with a weak D call TRBD2 (6 bases). Trimming removed 1 base at V and 2 bases at J, with 12 bases between. The CDR3 runs to 16 residues. Germline-derived CDR1 and CDR2 are LGHNA and YSLEER. DNA for the CDR3: TGCGCCAGCAGCCAAGTTCTTGCGGGACCCTACAATGAGCAGTTCTTC. Protein: CASSQVLAGPYNEQFF.